This T cell receptor (beta chain) was identified during a study of CD8+CD57+ T cells in acquired aplastic anemia. Trimming took off 2 bases at V and 3 bases at J, with 14 bases between the two ends. In germline, CDR1 is MNHEY, CDR2 SMNVEV (reference sequence). This CDR3 comprises 16 residues. Patients sequenced had flow cytometry evidence of CD8+CD57+ cell expansion. All patients were therapy-naive when blood was sampled. The use of genomic DNA as template underpinned the TCR beta VDJ and CDR3 profiling. Each CDR3 protein is one row after TCRdb ran MiXCR on the reads. The sample has about 200,000 distinct CDR3 sequences, 60% to 80% seen once.

This chain joins TRBV27 and TRBJ2-1; weak D call: TRBD1 (6 bases). This TCR came from a human donor with aplastic anemia. Input material: sorted CD4+, CD8+, or CD8+CD57+ T cells (not recorded which) from PBMCs. The CDR3 is CASSLIGGANYNEQFF. In nucleotides, the CDR3 is TGTGCCAGCAGTTTAATAGGGGGTGCGAACTACAATGAGCAGTTCTTC.